The 20 T cell receptor beta chains below all came from one sample that was sequenced in a study of tumor-infiltrating lymphocytes in primary liver carcinoma. Scientists recovered RNA and DNA together from approximately 20-30 mg of unsorted bulk tissue. TCR beta cDNA came from roughly 550 ng total RNA, primed with a constant-region primer. Nested multiplex PCR, run for three rounds with slightly modified ARM-PCR, yielded TCR beta libraries. It was with TRBV1-TRBV30 forward primers and a C-beta reverse primer that the first two PCR rounds were run, at roughly 10 cycles each. MiXCR was run by TCRdb on the multiplex PCR reads, yielding one entry per CDR3 protein. The sample has 50,000 to 60,000 distinct CDR3 sequences; approximately 80% are singletons. The material sequenced was liver tumor tissue from sampling region 5. Subset in this sample: tumor region T5, tumor centre. Every receptor here comes from a man in his forties with primary liver carcinoma and hepatitis B virus infection.

As concerns this clonotype: A junction end diverges from the germline sequence, so it may reflect a read error. The gene calls are TRBV29-1 and TRBJ2-7; D perhaps matches TRBD2 (5 bases). The germline V gene has CDR1 SQVTM and CDR2 ANQGSEA. The CDR3 is made up of 15 amino acids. The CDR3 reads CSVASGWRMPYEQYF. In DNA, the CDR3 is TGTAGCGTTGCGAGTGGATGGCGGATGCCCTACGAGCAGTACTTC.

This chain connects TRBV6-2 or TRBV6-3 to TRBJ2-5; D ambiguous. V lost 4 bases, J lost 8 bases, and 8 bases lay in between. The CDR3 is made up of 11 amino acids. The germline V gene encodes CDR1 MNHEY and CDR2 SVGEGT. The CDR3 sequence is CASSSVHTQYF. CDR3 in DNA: TGTGCCAGCAGTTCCGTGCATACCCAGTACTTC.

To note about this clonotype: A much bigger clone sits one base away, suggesting this may be a read error. V is TRBV5-1 and J is TRBJ2-7; TRBD2 aligns across 11 bases. The CDR3 has 14 amino acids. CDR1 SGHRS and CDR2 YFSETQ come from the germline V gene. CDR3 nucleotides: TGCGACAGCAGCGTAGCGGGAGGGGAGTCGGAGCAGTACTTC. It encodes CDSSVAGGESEQYF.

This clonotype was seen just once. One end of the junction is discordant with germline, which a read error may explain. J is TRBJ2-1 and V is TRBV7-8, with D perhaps TRBD1 or TRBD2 (5 bases each). Germline CDR1 SGHVS, CDR2 FQNEAQ. This CDR3 is 17 amino acids long. CDR3 nucleotide sequence: TGTGCAAGCAGCTTATACGGGGCCGCGAGCTCCCACAATGAGCAGTTCTTC. Translation: CASSLYGAASSHNEQFF.

This clonotype was observed many times. CDR3 DNA sequence: TGTGCCAGCAGTTTAGGGGGGGCGGGAGGCTACACCTTC. Protein sequence: CASSLGGAGGYTF. The V and J genes are TRBV28 and TRBJ1-2, with D possibly matching TRBD1 (6 bases). The CDR3 runs to 13 residues. CDR1 is MDHEN and CDR2 is SYDVKM in the germline V gene. The V and J ends lost 2 bases and 8 bases respectively, with 12 bases between them.

Only a few counts were recorded for this clonotype. The gene calls are TRBV6-1 and TRBJ2-3, with a weak D call TRBD1 (6 bases). The V and J ends lost 10 bases and 4 bases respectively, with 18 bases between them. Per the germline V gene, CDR1 is MNHNS and CDR2 is SASEGT. The CDR3 covers 14 residues. The CDR3 nucleotides are TGTGCCAACATGATGGGCAAGGGGGCAGATACGCAGTATTTT. Encoded protein: CANMMGKGADTQYF.

On this clonotype: The junction departs from the called germline gene at one end, perhaps through a read error. This sequence joins TRBV7-3 and TRBJ2-1; D possibly uses TRBD1 or TRBD2 (6 bases each). Germline values: CDR1 SGHTA, CDR2 FQGTGA. This CDR3 has 15 residues. DNA for the CDR3: TGTACCAGCAGCGACCTAGGGGGGACCTACAATGAGCAGTTCTTC. It codes for CTSSDLGGTYNEQFF.

As to this clonotype: An end of the junction does not agree with germline; a read error may underlie this. V gene TRBV5-6 combines with J gene TRBJ2-1; the D gene could be TRBD1 or TRBD2 (6 bases each). The CDR3 spans 13 residues. CDR1 and CDR2 from the germline V gene are SGHDT and YYEEEE. The DNA for the CDR3 is TGTGCCAGTACCCGGGGGCCCAACAATGAGCATTTCTTC. Translation: CASTRGPNNEHFF.

In the case of this clonotype: Because it lacks the conserved phenylalanine or tryptophan at the end, this CDR3 is likely a read error. The V and J genes are TRBV6-5 and TRBJ1-1, with D unclear. The CDR3 sequence is 13 residues long. Germline V gene lookup returns CDR1 MNHEY and CDR2 SVGAGI. V gave up 0 bases and J gave up 8 bases, with 10 bases separating them. This chain's CDR3 is CASSYSSGKEAFY. The CDR3 region has the DNA TGTGCCAGCAGTTACTCTTCAGGCAAGGAAGCTTTCTAT.

This clonotype occurred many times. The CDR3 spells CASSLASTFQYNEQFF. CDR3 in DNA: TGTGCCAGCAGCTTAGCTTCCACCTTCCAGTACAATGAGCAGTTCTTC. The V and J genes are TRBV11-1 and TRBJ2-1; no definite D call. The CDR3 length is 16 residues. V was clipped by 0 bases and J by 4 bases, with 13 bases between them. Germline CDR1 is SGHAT and CDR2 is FQDESV (reference sequence).

Of note for this clonotype: Germline is not matched at one junction end, which may reflect a read error. This chain joins TRBV6-2 or TRBV6-3 and TRBJ2-1; D possibly corresponds to TRBD2 (5 bases). Per the germline V gene, CDR1 is MNHEY and CDR2 is SVGEGT. This CDR3 comprises 15 residues. The CDR3 region has the DNA TGTGCCAGCGGTTACACGGCGGGTGACCTCAATGAGCAGTTCTTC. Its protein is CASGYTAGDLNEQFF.

With regard to this clonotype: At one of its ends the junction is not consistent with the germline gene, which may arise from a read error. DNA of the CDR3: TGCGCCAGCTGCTTGGACGGCATGAACGCTGAAGCTTTCTTT. Translation: CASCLDGMNAEAFF. V usage is TRBV5-1 and J usage is TRBJ1-1; no definite D call. This CDR3 comprises 14 residues. Germline lookup yields CDR1 SGHRS and CDR2 YFSETQ.

The V and J genes are TRBV30 and TRBJ2-1; the D gene could be TRBD1 or TRBD2 (5 bases each). Germline loops: CDR1 GTSNPN, CDR2 SVGIG (reference sequence). This CDR3 spans 15 amino acids. V was pared by 2 bases and J by 8 bases, with 19 bases between. CDR3 sequence (DNA): TGTGCCTGGAGTTGGCTAACGGGAATGGGGGATGAGCAGTTCTTC. Protein product: CAWSWLTGMGDEQFF.

This clonotype was found many times. V gene TRBV10-2 combines with J gene TRBJ2-7, with TRBD1 identical over 9 bases. The CDR3 totals 14 residues. Germline CDR1 and CDR2: WSHSY and SAAADI. The J segment lost 4 bases and the V segment lost 7 bases, leaving 8 bases of the junction unmatched. The CDR3 sequence: CASTETGGGYEQYF. The CDR3 nucleotides read TGCGCCAGCACCGAGACAGGGGGAGGATACGAGCAGTACTTC.

The chain couples TRBV12-3 or TRBV12-4 to TRBJ2-5; the D call may be TRBD1 or TRBD2 (5 bases each). The CDR3 covers 13 residues. Trimming left V 10 bases short and J 3 bases short, with 15 bases between. CDR3 DNA: TGTGCCACCGGTCCCGGGACGGAAGAGACCCAGTACTTC. It yields the protein CATGPGTEETQYF.

About this clonotype itself: The junction departs from germline at one end; a sequencing error may be responsible. This chain connects TRBV11-2 to TRBJ2-5; D unresolved. Germline V CDR1 and CDR2: SGHAT, FQNNGV. This CDR3 is built from 12 residues. The CDR3: CASSLGRETQYF. In nucleotides, the CDR3 is TGTGCTAGCAGCTTAGGCCGAGAGACCCAGTACTTC.

This clonotype has just one count. The chain carries TRBV11-3 and TRBJ2-1; D gene uncertain. Germline V gene sequence: CDR1 SGHNT, CDR2 YENEEA. The CDR3 loop spans 12 amino acids. Here the CDR3 reads CDSSLNASEQFF. The CDR3 DNA sequence: TGTGATAGCAGCTTAAATGCCAGTGAGCAGTTCTTC.

The chain combines TRBV29-1 with TRBJ2-3; D gene ambiguous. The CDR3 has 12 residues. Germline lookup yields CDR1 SQVTM and CDR2 ANQGSEA. CDR3 sequence reads: CRMGGSTDTQYF. CDR3 DNA sequence: TGCAGAATGGGCGGAAGCACAGATACGCAGTATTTT.

V usage is TRBV29-1 and J usage is TRBJ1-2; weak D call: TRBD1 (5 bases). V shed 8 bases and J shed 5 bases, with 21 bases lying between them. From germline, CDR1 is SQVTM and CDR2 ANQGSEA. The length of the CDR3 is 14 residues. CDR3 region: CSTHGIRGEYGYTF. The DNA for the CDR3 is TGCAGCACCCACGGCATAAGGGGAGAGTATGGCTACACCTTC.

In regard to this clonotype: Germline and junction disagree at one end, which may indicate a read error. V is TRBV5-1 and J is TRBJ2-1, with D perhaps TRBD1 (5 bases). The CDR3 totals 12 residues. Looked up from germline, CDR1 is SGHRS and CDR2 is YFSETQ. The chain's CDR3 is CASSLIRAERFF. As DNA, the CDR3 is TGCGCCAGCAGCTTGATCAGGGCCGAGCGGTTCTTC.